The rows below give T cell receptor beta chains drawn from one sample of a study of shared clonotypes between healthy human individuals. Some clones are missing from TCRdb's copy, which holds only in-frame ones; the method was immunoSEQ multiplex PCR. The table records about 1.1 million clones, around 78% of them present only once. Material for sequencing was memory CD4+ T cells from PBMCs. The receptors come from a man younger than 30 in good health. Some clones in this sample may be carry-over from other donors' samples. Each CDR3 is given with its conserved first and last residue. Fields, in order: J gene, V gene, clone size, D gene, CDR3 length, CDR3 DNA, CDR3 protein. A D gene is named only where the DNA matches it firmly. The size entry is marked missing in some rows and otherwise reads once, few, many or a size class.

>TRBJ1-4|TRBV4-1|few|TRBD1|15
TGCGCCAGCAGCCAATCCGGGACAGTATCTGAAAAACTGTTTTTT
CASSQSGTVSEKLFF
>TRBJ1-1|TRBV5-1|-|-|13
TGCGCCAGCAGCTTCGGGTGGGACACTGAAGCTTTCTTT
CASSFGWDTEAFF
>TRBJ1-1|TRBV18|once|-|15
TGTGCCAGCTCAACCGGGACGGCGGCGAACACTGAAGCTTTCTTT
CASSTGTAANTEAFF
>TRBJ2-2|TRBV7-2|-|-|15
TGTGCCAGCAGCTTACGGCAGATGAACGCCGGGGAGCTGTTTTTT
CASSLRQMNAGELFF
>TRBJ2-1|TRBV7-6|-|-|13
TGTGCCAGCAGCCCAAGAACCTACAATGAGCAGTTCTTC
CASSPRTYNEQFF
>TRBJ2-5|TRBV11-2|few|-|15
TGTGCCAGCAGCTTAGTAGATTGGGGACGAGAGACCCAGTACTTC
CASSLVDWGRETQYF
>TRBJ2-6|TRBV28|-|-|17
TGTGCCAGCAGTTTACCCGCAATCGGGCCTGGGGCCAACGTCCTGACTTTC
CASSLPAIGPGANVLTF
>TRBJ1-1|TRBV7-2|-|TRBD1|15
TGTGCCAGCAGCTCCGGAAGACAGGGGAGCACTGAAGCTTTCTTT
CASSSGRQGSTEAFF
>TRBJ1-1|TRBV5-3|-|-|15
TGTGCCAGAAGCCTAAGGCAGGGGAGGAACACTGAAGCTTTCTTT
CARSLRQGRNTEAFF
>TRBJ1-1|TRBV6-5|-|-|13
TGTGCCAGCAGTTACGGGCAAAACACTGAAGCTTTCTTT
CASSYGQNTEAFF
>TRBJ1-2|TRBV27|-|TRBD1|15
TGTGCCAGCAGTTTATTGGGACAGGGAATCCATGGCTACACCTTC
CASSLLGQGIHGYTF
>TRBJ1-3|TRBV5-4|once|TRBD1|18
TGTGCCAGCAGCCGCCTACAGGGGACCCTGTCCTCTGGAAACACCATATATTTT
CASSRLQGTLSSGNTIYF
>TRBJ2-2|TRBV5-1|-|-|18
TGCGCCAGCAGCTTCATCAAGGGGGACCCGAACGGGTCCGGGGAGCTGTTTTTT
CASSFIKGDPNGSGELFF
>TRBJ2-7|TRBV5-5|many|-|13
TGTGCCAGCAGCCCGGACAGATCCTACGAGCAGTACTTC
CASSPDRSYEQYF
>TRBJ2-5|TRBV5-1|-|TRBD2|16
TGCGCCAGCAGCTTGGTGGTGAGCGGGAGCGGGGAGACCCAGTACTTC
CASSLVVSGSGETQYF
>TRBJ2-5|TRBV7-7|once|-|17
TGTGCCAGCAGCTTAGGCAGGGGACGCGGAATACAAGAGACCCAGTACTTC
CASSLGRGRGIQETQYF
>TRBJ2-7|TRBV28|once|-|15
TGTGCCAGCACCATCTCGGGGGCCAGGTCCTACGAGCAGTACTTC
CASTISGARSYEQYF
>TRBJ1-2|TRBV5-1|-|-|15
TGCGCCAGCAGCCCCGGGATGGGCTCAACCTATGGCTACACCTTC
CASSPGMGSTYGYTF
>TRBJ1-2|TRBV5-5|-|-|16
TGTGCCAGCAGCCCCCAAGGGGGGCAGGGGAACTATGGCTACACCTTC
CASSPQGGQGNYGYTF
>TRBJ2-3|TRBV7-3|-|TRBD2|14
TGTGCCAGCAGCTTTACGGGAGGTCTTGATACGCAGTATTTT
CASSFTGGLDTQYF
>TRBJ1-4|TRBV5-6|-|-|15
TGTGCCAGCAGGAAATCGGGCAGGGCGAGTGAAAAACTGTTTTTT
CASRKSGRASEKLFF
>TRBJ1-1|TRBV30|many|-|15
TGTGCCTGGAAGGGCCACGGGGGATCTAACACTGAAGCTTTCTTT
CAWKGHGGSNTEAFF
>TRBJ1-2|TRBV18|-|TRBD1|18
TGTGCCAGCTCACCCTCAACCGGGACAGGGTACTCCCCAAGAGGCTACACCTTC
CASSPSTGTGYSPRGYTF
>TRBJ2-7|TRBV5-6|few|-|13
TGTGCCAGCAGCCCTTTTAACTCCTACGAGCAGTACTTC
CASSPFNSYEQYF
>TRBJ1-2|TRBV5-1|-|-|15
TGCGCCAGCAGCCAACGAGCGGGGGCTAACTATGGCTACACCTTC
CASSQRAGANYGYTF
>TRBJ2-2|TRBV7-2|-|TRBD2|16
TGTGCCAGCAGCTTATTTAGCGGGAGGAACACCGGGGAGCTGTTTTTT
CASSLFSGRNTGELFF
>TRBJ1-5|TRBV15|-|-|15
TGTGCCACCAGCAGAGATAAGGCGGGAGATCAGCCCCAGCATTTT
CATSRDKAGDQPQHF
>TRBJ2-5|TRBV5-1|-|-|14
TGCGCCAGCAGCTTGGGACAGCTCCAAGAGACCCAGTACTTC
CASSLGQLQETQYF
>TRBJ2-7|TRBV18|-|-|13
TGTGCCAGCTCACCGGATCAGGGGTACGAGCAGTACTTC
CASSPDQGYEQYF
>TRBJ2-3|TRBV5-1|-|TRBD2|16
TGCGCCAGCAGCTTGGGGGCTAGCGGTTTCACAGATACGCAGTATTTT
CASSLGASGFTDTQYF
>TRBJ1-4|TRBV28|-|TRBD1|12
TGTGCCAGCCGGACAGGCGGTGAAAAACTGTTTTTT
CASRTGGEKLFF
>TRBJ2-1|TRBV7-9|-|-|12
TGTGCCAGCAGCTTAGCTTGGGGTGAGCAGTTCTTC
CASSLAWGEQFF
>TRBJ2-3|TRBV6-6|-|-|12
TGTGCCAGCAGAATTAGCACAGATACGCAGTATTTT
CASRISTDTQYF
>TRBJ2-7|TRBV28|few|TRBD2|14
TGTGCCAGCAACTCTCGGGAGGGACTCTACGAGCAGTACTTC
CASNSREGLYEQYF
>TRBJ1-1|TRBV29-1|-|-|15
TGCAGCGTTAACCAACGAGGCAACAGGGTGACTGAAGCTTTCTTT
CSVNQRGNRVTEAFF
>TRBJ1-2|TRBV6-6|-|TRBD1|14
TGTGCCAGCATCAGGGGACAGCCAAACTATGGCTACACCTTC
CASIRGQPNYGYTF
>TRBJ2-2|TRBV9|once|-|14
TGTGCCAGCAGCGTGTTAACGAACACCGGGGAGCTGTTTTTT
CASSVLTNTGELFF
>TRBJ1-5|TRBV7-8|once|-|15
TGTGCCAGCAGCTTAGGGGACGGCCAAGGGCAGCCCCAGCATTTT
CASSLGDGQGQPQHF
>TRBJ2-2|TRBV7-9|many|-|10
TGTGCCAGCAGCCTGGTGGAGCTGTTTTTT
CASSLVELFF
>TRBJ1-5|TRBV7-8|-|TRBD1|14
TGTGCCAGCACCCAGGACAGGCGGTATCAGCCCCAGCATTTT
CASTQDRRYQPQHF
>TRBJ1-3|TRBV10-3|-|-|13
TGTGCCACGGGACCGCTCTCTGGAAACACCATATATTTT
CATGPLSGNTIYF